The T cell receptor (beta chain) under discussion was sequenced for a study of blood T cell repertoires in COVID-19. Overall study context: Nucleic acid was either cDNA or gDNA, and it came from T cells, B-cell-depleted T cells, or PBMCs.

Data came from immunoSEQ multiplex PCR; TCRdb stores just in-frame clones and leaves some out. This sample carries 250,000 to 400,000 clones, roughly 88% of them seen once, and the ten largest clones take approximately 1.6%. This CDR3 is built from 15 residues. Germline lookup yields CDR1 MNHEY and CDR2 SVGAGI. V lost 3 bases and J lost 4; bases outside the gene matches: 4. Sequenced sample: peripheral blood. The origin of this receptor is a young woman with COVID-19, enrolled during active disease. The chain combines TRBV6-5 with TRBJ1-3, with TRBD1 matching over 9 bases. The CDR3 spells CASSYSQGAGNTIYF. The DNA for the CDR3 is TGTGCCAGCAGTTATTCACAGGGGGCCGGAAACACCATATATTTT.